The subject of this entry is one T cell receptor (beta chain). Its matching antigen is unknown. The same CDR3 is also encoded by other DNA sequences in this sample. The record originates from a study of cytomegalovirus exposure and HLA in healthy donors. Study-level results: Presence/absence analyses took donor sequencing depth as roughly uniform. While the bulk of TCR sequences proved rare, some public TCRs turned up in many donors. In vitro confirmation showed three CMV-associated chains to be CMV antigen specific.

With 60 Vbeta and 13 Jbeta primers, the PCR was carried out. Profiled with immunoSEQ multiplex PCR; TCRdb holds only in-frame clones, not every one. In all, the sample yields under 90,000 clones. V was shortened by 4 bases and J by 3 bases, with 7 bases between the two germline ends. The germline gives CDR1 SNHLY, CDR2 FYNNEI. The CDR3 spans 12 residues. The V and J genes are TRBV2 and TRBJ2-7; the D is unclear. The material sequenced was PBMCs. This clonotype was obtained from a female donor in good health and CMV-seropositive. In DNA, the CDR3 is TGTGCCAGCAGTGGTTCGGGCTACGAGCAGTACTTC. Translation: CASSGSGYEQYF.